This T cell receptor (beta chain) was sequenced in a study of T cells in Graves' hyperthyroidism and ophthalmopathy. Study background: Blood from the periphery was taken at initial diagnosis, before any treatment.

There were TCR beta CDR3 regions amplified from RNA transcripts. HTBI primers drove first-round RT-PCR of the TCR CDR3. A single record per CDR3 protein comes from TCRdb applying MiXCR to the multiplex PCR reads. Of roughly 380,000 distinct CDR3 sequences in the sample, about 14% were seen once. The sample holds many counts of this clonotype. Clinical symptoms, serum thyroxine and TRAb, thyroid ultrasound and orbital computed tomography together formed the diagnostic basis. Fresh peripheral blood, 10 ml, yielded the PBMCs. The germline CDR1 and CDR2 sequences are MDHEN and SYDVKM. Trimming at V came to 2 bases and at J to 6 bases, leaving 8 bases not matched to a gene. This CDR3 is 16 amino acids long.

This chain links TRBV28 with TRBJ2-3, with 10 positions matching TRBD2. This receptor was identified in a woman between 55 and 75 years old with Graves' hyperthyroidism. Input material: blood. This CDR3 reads CASSLGPSGSVDTQYF. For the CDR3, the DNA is TGTGCCAGCAGTTTAGGCCCTAGCGGGAGTGTTGATACGCAGTATTTT.